This T cell receptor beta chain stems from a study of cytomegalovirus exposure and HLA in healthy donors. General study results and limits: Across donors, presence/absence analyses took sequencing depth to be roughly uniform. Exclusion as indistinguishable affected some V segments, including TRBV6-2 and TRBV6-3. Using a false discovery rate of 0.05, a later analysis showed that around 16,000 TCR beta sequences were associated with HLA alleles.

Primers: 60 Vbeta forward and 13 Jbeta reverse. The protocol was immunoSEQ multiplex PCR, while the TCRdb copy is restricted to in-frame clones and leaves out a portion. The table shows more than 80,000 clones, with 55% to 65% occurring only once. With 3 bases removed from V and 0 bases from J, the gap between germline ends came to 8 bases. Germline CDR1 MGHRA, CDR2 YSYEKL. This CDR3 contains 14 residues. A remark on this clone: Its antigen is still unknown.

Input material: PBMCs. V gene TRBV4-1 combines with J gene TRBJ1-2; no clear D gene. The sequence was obtained from a human donor in good health. As DNA, the CDR3 is TGCGCCAGCAGCCACAGGTCGGCTAACTATGGCTACACCTTC. Translated: CASSHRSANYGYTF.